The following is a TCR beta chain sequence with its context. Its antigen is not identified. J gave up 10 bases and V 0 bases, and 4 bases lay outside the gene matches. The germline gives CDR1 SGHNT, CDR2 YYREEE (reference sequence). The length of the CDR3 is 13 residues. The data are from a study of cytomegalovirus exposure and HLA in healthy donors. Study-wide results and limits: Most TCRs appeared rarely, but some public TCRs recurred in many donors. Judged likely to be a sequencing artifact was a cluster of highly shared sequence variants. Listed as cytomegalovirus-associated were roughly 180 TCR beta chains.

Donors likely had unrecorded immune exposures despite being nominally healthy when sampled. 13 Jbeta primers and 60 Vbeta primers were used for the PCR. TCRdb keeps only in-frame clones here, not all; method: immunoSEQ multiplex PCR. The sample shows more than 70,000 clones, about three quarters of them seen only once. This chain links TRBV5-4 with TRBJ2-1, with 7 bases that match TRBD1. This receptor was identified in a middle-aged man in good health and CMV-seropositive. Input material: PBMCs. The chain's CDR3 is CASSLAGGREQFF. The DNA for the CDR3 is TGTGCCAGCAGCTTGGCAGGGGGAAGGGAGCAGTTCTTC.